The 18 T cell receptor beta chains reported below all come from one sample, sequenced in a study of blood T cell repertoires in COVID-19. The protocol was immunoSEQ multiplex PCR, while the TCRdb copy is restricted to in-frame clones and leaves out a portion. This sample has 42,000 or so clones, with roughly four fifths found just once. The specimen sequenced was peripheral blood. The source is a man in his forties with active or convalescent COVID-19.

The chain employs TRBV20-1 and TRBJ2-1; 10 bases agree with TRBD2. The germline V gene has CDR1 DFQATT and CDR2 SNEGSKA (reference sequence). The length of the CDR3 is 15 residues. Trimming cost V 3 bases and J 4 bases; bases outside gene matches: 6. As DNA, the CDR3 is TGCAGTGCTAGTCTGGTAGCGGGGGGATACAATGAGCAGTTCTTC. Its translation: CSASLVAGGYNEQFF.

This chain connects TRBV10-3 to TRBJ2-3; a possible D gene is TRBD2 (6 bases). Trimming cost V 4 bases and J 4 bases, with 15 bases left between them. In germline, CDR1 is ENHRY, CDR2 SYGVKD. The CDR3 has 15 amino acids. This CDR3 is CAISVLAGRADTQYF. The CDR3 nucleotides read TGTGCCATCAGTGTGTTGGCGGGGCGTGCAGATACGCAGTATTTT.

This clone was picked up a small number of times. The chain is built from TRBV4-1 and TRBJ1-5; TRBD1 is a possible D gene (6 bases). CDR1 is MGHRA and CDR2 is YSYEKL in the germline V gene. This CDR3 is built from 16 residues. V lost 1 base and J 4 bases, leaving 14 bases between the germline ends. CDR3 sequence reads: CASSQGPGQGNQPQHF. CDR3 DNA: TGCGCCAGCAGCCAAGGCCCTGGGCAGGGGAATCAGCCCCAGCATTTT.

The chain is built from TRBV5-8 and TRBJ2-5; 8 bases line up with TRBD1. The CDR3 length is 14 residues. Germline CDR1 reads SGHTS; CDR2 reads YDEGEE. Trimming at V came to 4 bases and at J to 5 bases, leaving 7 bases not matched to a gene. The CDR3: CASSPGQGVETQYF. The CDR3 bases are TGTGCCAGCAGCCCCGGACAGGGAGTGGAGACCCAGTACTTC.

The gene calls are TRBV5-1 and TRBJ2-7, with unresolved D. V lost 0 bases and J lost 4, with 14 bases in between. The V gene's germline CDR1 is SGHRS and CDR2 YFSETQ. This CDR3 has 15 residues. CDR3 coding DNA: TGCGCCAGCAGCTTGGCTTTGGTAGGAGTGTACGAGCAGTACTTC. This sequence encodes CASSLALVGVYEQYF.

There are a few counts of this clone. The J gene is TRBJ2-5, the V gene TRBV6-5; TRBD2 matches at 9 bases. Germline V gene lookup returns CDR1 MNHEY and CDR2 SVGAGI. The CDR3 has 14 residues. V lost 7 bases, J lost 5 bases, and 8 bases stayed unmatched. Here the CDR3 reads CASNQAGGDETQYF. As DNA, the CDR3 is TGTGCCAGCAACCAAGCGGGAGGTGATGAGACCCAGTACTTC.

This clone was counted once. The rearrangement uses TRBV30 and TRBJ2-7; 8 bases line up with TRBD2. V was clipped by 5 bases and J by 6 bases; unmatched bases: 12. The CDR3 spans 14 residues. The V gene's germline CDR1 is GTSNPN and CDR2 SVGIG (reference sequence). In nucleotides, the CDR3 is TGTGCCTGGTCCTTTCTGCGGGGGGCGGGCGAGCAGTACTTC. Translating gives CAWSFLRGAGEQYF.

This clone appeared a single time. The V gene is TRBV6-5, the J gene TRBJ2-2, with 9 bases that match TRBD1. The CDR3 is 15 residues long. CDR1 and CDR2 (germline): MNHEY, SVGAGI. V shed 7 bases and J 7 bases; nucleotides not matched to a gene: 10. The CDR3 is CASIQGQGMIGELFF. The CDR3, as DNA: TGTGCCAGCATCCAGGGACAGGGTATGATCGGGGAGCTGTTTTTT.

This clone was observed a single time. The chain recombines TRBV2 with TRBJ1-5, with TRBD1 identical over 10 bases. This CDR3 comprises 14 residues. The germline gives CDR1 SNHLY, CDR2 FYNNEI. The junction had 5 bases not matched to a gene; V was cut back by 6 bases and J by 6 bases. CDR3 bases: TGTGCCAGCAGCATCGACAGGGGGCTTCAGCCCCAGCATTTT. This translates into CASSIDRGLQPQHF.

This clone was counted between two and nine times. The CDR3 loop is CASSPQGNTEAFF. DNA of the CDR3: TGCGCCAGCAGTCCACAGGGGAACACTGAAGCTTTCTTT. The gene calls are TRBV10-1 and TRBJ1-1; weak D call: TRBD1 (6 bases). Germline V gene sequence: CDR1 WNHNN, CDR2 SYGVQD (reference sequence). Trimming left V 5 bases short and J 1 base short, with 8 bases between. This CDR3 has 13 amino acids.

V is TRBV28 and J is TRBJ1-4; 10 bases are shared with TRBD1. Germline V gives CDR1 MDHEN, CDR2 SYDVKM. The CDR3 sequence is 15 residues long. Trimming removed 4 bases from V and 8 bases from J; junction bases left unmatched: 7. The CDR3 region has the DNA TGTGCCAGCAGTTCCGGGACAGGGGAAGGAGAAAAACTGTTTTTT. It encodes CASSSGTGEGEKLFF.

A note on this clone: Other DNA sequences from this sample encode an identical CDR3 as well. The rearrangement links TRBV11-2 to TRBJ2-7; 7 bases align to TRBD2. CDR1 SGHAT and CDR2 FQNNGV come from the germline V gene. The V segment lost 1 base and the J segment 4 bases; nucleotides outside the gene matches: 7. The CDR3 is 15 amino acids. Written as DNA, the CDR3 is TGTGCCAGCAGCTTAGTTGGCGGGAGTTTGTACGAGCAGTACTTC. Its translation is CASSLVGGSLYEQYF. Filled out from reference TRBV11-2 and TRBJ2-7, the complete variable domain reads EAGVAQSPRYKIIEKRQSVAFWCNPISGHATLYWYQQILGQGPKLLIQFQNNGVVDDSQLPKDRFSAERLKGVDSTLKIQPAKLEDSAVYLCASSLVGGSLYEQYFGPGTRLTVT.

The J gene is TRBJ2-5, the V gene TRBV11-3; tentatively, D is TRBD2 (6 bases). Trimming left V 5 bases short and J 5 bases short, with 24 bases between. Germline CDR1 reads SGHNT; CDR2 reads YENEEA. The CDR3 loop spans 17 amino acids. Here the CDR3 reads CASSPADSGLGGETQYF. The DNA for the CDR3 is TGTGCCAGCAGCCCCGCGGATTCGGGGCTGGGGGGTGAGACCCAGTACTTC.

This chain links TRBV20-1 with TRBJ1-1; 11 nucleotides line up with TRBD1. V shed 3 bases, J shed 5 bases, and the junction held 8 bases outside the gene matches. The CDR3 consists of 15 residues. Germline CDR1 is DFQATT and CDR2 is SNEGSKA (reference sequence). The DNA of the CDR3 is TGCAGTGCTAGTTCGGGACAGGGGGGTTTTACTGAAGCTTTCTTT. Its translation is CSASSGQGGFTEAFF.

The chain has TRBV21-1 and TRBJ2-2; TRBD2, the D gene given by the table, was not confirmed from the DNA. TRBV21-1 is a known pseudogene. The CDR3 loop spans 23 amino acids. DNA of the CDR3: TGTGCCAGACACAGCAAAAGGTGTTGTCGAAGACTAGCGGGAGGGTTGGACACCGGGGAGCTGTTTTTT. Translating it yields CARHSKRCCRRLAGGLDTGELFF.

This clone has a handful of counts. CDR3 DNA: TGCAGCGTTGGCCTGACAGATTCCTTTAATAACTATGGCTACACCTTC. Protein product: CSVGLTDSFNNYGYTF. The chain is built from TRBV29-1 and TRBJ1-2, with D possibly being TRBD1 (5 bases). Germline-derived CDR1 and CDR2 are SQVTM and ANQGSEA. This CDR3 comprises 16 residues. V dropped 4 bases and J dropped 1 base, with 19 bases sitting between them. The entire variable domain, with the rest obtained from reference TRBV29-1 and TRBJ1-2, is as follows: SAVISQKPSRDICQRGTSLTIQCQVDSQVTMMFWYRQQPGQSLTLIATANQGSEATYESGFVIDKFPISRPNLTFSTLTVSNMSPEDSSIYLCSVGLTDSFNNYGYTFGSGTRLTVV.

The chain links TRBV7-8 to TRBJ2-5; a weak D match, TRBD2 (5 bases). Germline CDR1 is SGHVS and CDR2 is FQNEAQ. V lost 5 bases to trimming and J lost 7 bases, with 8 bases between them. The CDR3 totals 11 residues. The CDR3 bases are TGTGCCAGCAGCCCCCGGGGGACCCAGTACTTC. Translated: CASSPRGTQYF.

This clone was seen a single time. The V call is TRBV28, the J call TRBJ1-2; tentatively, D is TRBD1 (5 bases). Per the germline V gene, CDR1 is MDHEN and CDR2 is SYDVKM. V was clipped by 1 base and J by 4 bases, with 13 bases between them. The CDR3 length is 15 residues. This chain's CDR3 is CASSLLGAQSYGYTF. The DNA of the CDR3 is TGTGCCAGCAGTTTATTAGGGGCCCAGAGCTATGGCTACACCTTC.